This T cell receptor beta chain emerged from a study of CD8 T cells in ankylosing spondylitis (dated by TCRdb to 2017 to 2019). Study-level background: The study set out to find disease-linked TCR variants by profiling T cell receptor beta repertoires in ankylosing spondylitis patients and healthy donors. The whole study cohort included 85 to 120 healthy donors and 20 to 30 ankylosing spondylitis patients. Peripheral blood samples were taken, and synovial fluid was additionally collected from ankylosing spondylitis patients.

About this clonotype itself: The target of this receptor is not known. No per-base quality is available; no much larger clone lies one base away.

TCRdb shows the sequencer as Illumina HiSeq 2500. TCR beta libraries were prepared by quantitative 5'-RACE with molecular barcodes. The published analysis was carried out like this. To identify disease-linked TCR variants, a new computational method was used, one built on a probabilistic model of VDJ rearrangement. TCRdb applied fastp at Q25 and MiXCR to the public reads, then kept only in-frame beta chains. Each CDR3 protein gets just one entry, which takes the most common genes and DNA from the rows behind it. TCRdb, not the authors, supplied the V and J calls. Counted in this sample were more than 250,000 distinct CDR3 sequences; 7% to 9% of them appeared once. The top ten constitute more than 14% of the sample. The CDR3 runs 13 residues from the cysteine to the phenylalanine. The kept DNA is CDR3 alone, 39 bases in frame from the first base. CDR1 and CDR2, looked up from the germline V gene, are WSHSY and SAAADI.

General study outcomes and caveats: Some TCR beta motif variants had previously been reported in synovial fluid and blood of reactive arthritis patients, which suggested common disease-initiation mechanisms. A TCR beta motif made up of several highly homologous amino acid variants appeared to be characteristic of blood from ankylosing spondylitis patients. The disease-linked clones were reported to be significantly enriched in matched synovial fluid samples from ankylosing spondylitis patients. A CD8+ phenotype was shown by the disease-linked clones, which were found at relatively low frequencies in peripheral blood.

The specimen sequenced was blood, either unsorted or a sorted T cell fraction (not recorded which). The TCR comes from a male donor with ankylosing spondylitis. Recombination connected TRBV10-2 to TRBJ2-3; the D segment cannot be called with confidence. The sequenced DNA: TGCGCTCTAGGCACCGCCGGTGGGGATACGCAGTATTTT. It translates to CALGTAGGDTQYF.